This passage covers 15 T cell receptor beta chains from one sample sequenced in a study of T cell repertoires in cytomegalovirus infection. Their antigens remain unidentified. TCRdb called the reads again in MiXCR, with one record for every CDR3 protein. The sample carries about 900,000 distinct CDR3 sequences, 30% to 40% recorded once. The sequences come from cultured CD8+ T cells from PBMCs, collected from culture after CMV antigen stimulation. Receptors originate from a human donor in good health (CMV status not recorded). Some clones in this sample may be carry-over from other donors' samples.

The rearrangement uses TRBV6-4 and TRBJ2-3; TRBD2 matches 8 bases. CDR3 length: 14 amino acids. V trimming: 11 bases; J trimming: 3 bases; junction bases outside the gene matches: 10. Germline-derived CDR1 and CDR2 are MRHNA and SNTAGT. The CDR3 coding sequence is TGTGCCTTCCCCGGACTAGCTTTAACAGATACGCAGTATTTT. Its translation is CAFPGLALTDTQYF.

This clonotype has just a few counts. The chain couples TRBV7-6 to TRBJ1-1, with D unresolved. Germline V lookup: CDR1 SGHVS, CDR2 FNYEAQ. The V end was cut by 1 base, the J end by 3 bases, with 9 bases between. The length of the CDR3 is 14 residues. CDR3 region: CASSLERKYTEAFF. The CDR3 DNA sequence: TGTGCCAGCAGCTTAGAGAGGAAGTACACTGAAGCTTTCTTT. Full variable domain (missing parts from reference TRBV7-6 and TRBJ1-1): GAGVSQSPRYKVTKRGQDVALRCDPISGHVSLYWYRQALGQGPEFLTYFNYEAQQDKSGLPNDRFSAERPEGSISTLTIQRTEQRDSAMYRCASSLERKYTEAFFGQGTRLTVV.

This clonotype was seen a few times. The V gene is TRBV7-2, the J gene TRBJ2-5, with 7 bases that match TRBD2. Germline values: CDR1 SGHTA, CDR2 FQGNSA. The trim removed 5 bases at V and 4 bases at J, leaving 4 bases unmatched. The CDR3 length is 13 residues. CDR3 sequence: CASSGWGGETQYF. The DNA for the CDR3 is TGTGCCAGCAGCGGCTGGGGGGGAGAGACCCAGTACTTC.

The chain has TRBV14 and TRBJ2-2; 7 bases line up with TRBD2. V lost 7 bases to trimming and J lost 4 bases; unmatched junction nucleotides: 6. This CDR3 contains 14 residues. Per germline, CDR1 SGHDN and CDR2 FVKESK. CDR3: CASTQTGGTGELFF. The CDR3 DNA reads TGTGCCAGCACTCAAACGGGGGGCACCGGGGAGCTGTTTTTT.

The chain couples TRBV15 to TRBJ1-2; D possibly corresponds to TRBD1 (6 bases). CDR1 LNHNV and CDR2 YYDKDF come from the germline V gene (reference sequence). The CDR3 consists of 14 residues. Trimming stripped 7 bases from V and 4 bases from J, with 16 bases between. Here the CDR3 reads CATTKSGGGYGYTF. The CDR3 region has the DNA TGTGCCACCACCAAGTCGGGGGGCGGCTATGGCTACACCTTC.

This clonotype was seen more than once but under ten times. V and J are TRBV7-9 and TRBJ1-5; D is undetermined. V was shortened by 7 bases and J by 5 bases, with 15 bases between the two germline ends. Germline V lookup: CDR1 SEHNR, CDR2 FQNEAQ (reference sequence). The length of the CDR3 is 14 residues. Written as DNA, the CDR3 is TGTGCCAGCACCTTGAGTGACGGACATCAGCCCCAGCATTTT. Translated: CASTLSDGHQPQHF.

The chain combines TRBV13 with TRBJ1-2; tentatively, D is TRBD1 (6 bases). This CDR3 comprises 15 residues. CDR1 is PRHDT and CDR2 is FYEKMQ in the germline V gene (reference sequence). V was cut by 0 bases and J by 6 bases, with 14 bases left in between. CDR3: CASSLGRGAADGYTF. Written as DNA, the CDR3 is TGTGCCAGCAGCTTAGGCCGGGGGGCAGCAGATGGCTACACCTTC.

J is TRBJ2-5 and V is TRBV12-3 or TRBV12-4; 10 nucleotides line up with TRBD1. This CDR3 has 15 amino acids. Germline trimming cut 6 bases from V and 5 bases from J; bases unmatched to any gene: 9. CDR3 sequence reads: CASSSGDRGRETQYF. In DNA, the CDR3 is TGTGCCAGCAGCTCCGGGGACAGGGGCCGGGAGACCCAGTACTTC.

This clonotype was seen a few times. The chain employs TRBV4-1 and TRBJ2-7, with D unclear. The germline gives CDR1 MGHRA, CDR2 YSYEKL. The CDR3 runs to 13 residues. With 1 base removed from V and 4 bases from J, the gap between germline ends came to 8 bases. CDR3: CASSQAPGYEQYF. The CDR3 DNA sequence: TGCGCCAGCAGCCAAGCCCCAGGTTACGAGCAGTACTTC.

This clonotype was found once. The chain links TRBV6-2 or TRBV6-3 to TRBJ2-7; maybe TRBD1 (6 bases). Germline CDR1 is MNHEY and CDR2 is SVGEGT. The CDR3 has 11 residues. This chain's CDR3 is CVSSGAHEQYV. In nucleotides, the CDR3 is TGTGTCAGCTCAGGGGCACACGAGCAGTACGTC.

V and J are TRBV19 and TRBJ1-1; 7 nucleotides align to TRBD1. The CDR3 loop spans 16 amino acids. Germline loops: CDR1 LNHDA, CDR2 SQIVND (reference sequence). V dropped 3 bases and J dropped 7; count of bases not matched to a gene: 14. The CDR3 bases are TGTGCCAGTAGTATGCGGACAGGCGGTCAAGCGTTTGAAGCTTTCTTT. As protein: CASSMRTGGQAFEAFF.

The chain joins TRBV12-3 or TRBV12-4 to TRBJ1-1, with a weak D call TRBD1 (6 bases). CDR3 length: 12 residues. V shed 6 bases and J shed 5 bases, with 10 bases lying between them. The DNA of the CDR3 is TGTGCCAGCAGGTACAGGGTGACTGAAGCTTTCTTT. This gives the protein CASRYRVTEAFF.

This clonotype was observed a single time. V usage is TRBV6-5 and J usage is TRBJ1-2; D is unclear. V lost 1 base, J lost 6 bases, and 9 bases lay in between. The germline gives CDR1 MNHEY, CDR2 SVGAGI. The CDR3 loop spans 13 amino acids. The CDR3 DNA reads as TGTGCCAGCAGTTACTTGGGGTTCCATGGCTACACCTTC. Translating gives CASSYLGFHGYTF.

This clonotype occurred many times. The rearrangement links TRBV7-9 to TRBJ1-1; D not resolved. The germline CDR1 and CDR2 sequences are SEHNR and FQNEAQ (reference sequence). Trimming cost V 1 base and J 8 bases, with 8 bases left between them. The CDR3 runs 12 residues. DNA for the CDR3: TGTGCCAGCAGCTTAGGGACGGAAGAAGCTTTCTTT. It specifies CASSLGTEEAFF.

The V call is TRBV12-3 or TRBV12-4, the J call TRBJ1-4; TRBD1 agrees at 9 bases. This CDR3 has 15 residues. After removal of 2 bases from V and 8 bases from J, the junction contained 6 bases not matched to a gene. CDR3 sequence reads: CASSLYRDRDEKLFF. The CDR3 DNA sequence: TGTGCCAGCAGTTTATATCGGGACAGGGACGAAAAACTGTTTTTT.